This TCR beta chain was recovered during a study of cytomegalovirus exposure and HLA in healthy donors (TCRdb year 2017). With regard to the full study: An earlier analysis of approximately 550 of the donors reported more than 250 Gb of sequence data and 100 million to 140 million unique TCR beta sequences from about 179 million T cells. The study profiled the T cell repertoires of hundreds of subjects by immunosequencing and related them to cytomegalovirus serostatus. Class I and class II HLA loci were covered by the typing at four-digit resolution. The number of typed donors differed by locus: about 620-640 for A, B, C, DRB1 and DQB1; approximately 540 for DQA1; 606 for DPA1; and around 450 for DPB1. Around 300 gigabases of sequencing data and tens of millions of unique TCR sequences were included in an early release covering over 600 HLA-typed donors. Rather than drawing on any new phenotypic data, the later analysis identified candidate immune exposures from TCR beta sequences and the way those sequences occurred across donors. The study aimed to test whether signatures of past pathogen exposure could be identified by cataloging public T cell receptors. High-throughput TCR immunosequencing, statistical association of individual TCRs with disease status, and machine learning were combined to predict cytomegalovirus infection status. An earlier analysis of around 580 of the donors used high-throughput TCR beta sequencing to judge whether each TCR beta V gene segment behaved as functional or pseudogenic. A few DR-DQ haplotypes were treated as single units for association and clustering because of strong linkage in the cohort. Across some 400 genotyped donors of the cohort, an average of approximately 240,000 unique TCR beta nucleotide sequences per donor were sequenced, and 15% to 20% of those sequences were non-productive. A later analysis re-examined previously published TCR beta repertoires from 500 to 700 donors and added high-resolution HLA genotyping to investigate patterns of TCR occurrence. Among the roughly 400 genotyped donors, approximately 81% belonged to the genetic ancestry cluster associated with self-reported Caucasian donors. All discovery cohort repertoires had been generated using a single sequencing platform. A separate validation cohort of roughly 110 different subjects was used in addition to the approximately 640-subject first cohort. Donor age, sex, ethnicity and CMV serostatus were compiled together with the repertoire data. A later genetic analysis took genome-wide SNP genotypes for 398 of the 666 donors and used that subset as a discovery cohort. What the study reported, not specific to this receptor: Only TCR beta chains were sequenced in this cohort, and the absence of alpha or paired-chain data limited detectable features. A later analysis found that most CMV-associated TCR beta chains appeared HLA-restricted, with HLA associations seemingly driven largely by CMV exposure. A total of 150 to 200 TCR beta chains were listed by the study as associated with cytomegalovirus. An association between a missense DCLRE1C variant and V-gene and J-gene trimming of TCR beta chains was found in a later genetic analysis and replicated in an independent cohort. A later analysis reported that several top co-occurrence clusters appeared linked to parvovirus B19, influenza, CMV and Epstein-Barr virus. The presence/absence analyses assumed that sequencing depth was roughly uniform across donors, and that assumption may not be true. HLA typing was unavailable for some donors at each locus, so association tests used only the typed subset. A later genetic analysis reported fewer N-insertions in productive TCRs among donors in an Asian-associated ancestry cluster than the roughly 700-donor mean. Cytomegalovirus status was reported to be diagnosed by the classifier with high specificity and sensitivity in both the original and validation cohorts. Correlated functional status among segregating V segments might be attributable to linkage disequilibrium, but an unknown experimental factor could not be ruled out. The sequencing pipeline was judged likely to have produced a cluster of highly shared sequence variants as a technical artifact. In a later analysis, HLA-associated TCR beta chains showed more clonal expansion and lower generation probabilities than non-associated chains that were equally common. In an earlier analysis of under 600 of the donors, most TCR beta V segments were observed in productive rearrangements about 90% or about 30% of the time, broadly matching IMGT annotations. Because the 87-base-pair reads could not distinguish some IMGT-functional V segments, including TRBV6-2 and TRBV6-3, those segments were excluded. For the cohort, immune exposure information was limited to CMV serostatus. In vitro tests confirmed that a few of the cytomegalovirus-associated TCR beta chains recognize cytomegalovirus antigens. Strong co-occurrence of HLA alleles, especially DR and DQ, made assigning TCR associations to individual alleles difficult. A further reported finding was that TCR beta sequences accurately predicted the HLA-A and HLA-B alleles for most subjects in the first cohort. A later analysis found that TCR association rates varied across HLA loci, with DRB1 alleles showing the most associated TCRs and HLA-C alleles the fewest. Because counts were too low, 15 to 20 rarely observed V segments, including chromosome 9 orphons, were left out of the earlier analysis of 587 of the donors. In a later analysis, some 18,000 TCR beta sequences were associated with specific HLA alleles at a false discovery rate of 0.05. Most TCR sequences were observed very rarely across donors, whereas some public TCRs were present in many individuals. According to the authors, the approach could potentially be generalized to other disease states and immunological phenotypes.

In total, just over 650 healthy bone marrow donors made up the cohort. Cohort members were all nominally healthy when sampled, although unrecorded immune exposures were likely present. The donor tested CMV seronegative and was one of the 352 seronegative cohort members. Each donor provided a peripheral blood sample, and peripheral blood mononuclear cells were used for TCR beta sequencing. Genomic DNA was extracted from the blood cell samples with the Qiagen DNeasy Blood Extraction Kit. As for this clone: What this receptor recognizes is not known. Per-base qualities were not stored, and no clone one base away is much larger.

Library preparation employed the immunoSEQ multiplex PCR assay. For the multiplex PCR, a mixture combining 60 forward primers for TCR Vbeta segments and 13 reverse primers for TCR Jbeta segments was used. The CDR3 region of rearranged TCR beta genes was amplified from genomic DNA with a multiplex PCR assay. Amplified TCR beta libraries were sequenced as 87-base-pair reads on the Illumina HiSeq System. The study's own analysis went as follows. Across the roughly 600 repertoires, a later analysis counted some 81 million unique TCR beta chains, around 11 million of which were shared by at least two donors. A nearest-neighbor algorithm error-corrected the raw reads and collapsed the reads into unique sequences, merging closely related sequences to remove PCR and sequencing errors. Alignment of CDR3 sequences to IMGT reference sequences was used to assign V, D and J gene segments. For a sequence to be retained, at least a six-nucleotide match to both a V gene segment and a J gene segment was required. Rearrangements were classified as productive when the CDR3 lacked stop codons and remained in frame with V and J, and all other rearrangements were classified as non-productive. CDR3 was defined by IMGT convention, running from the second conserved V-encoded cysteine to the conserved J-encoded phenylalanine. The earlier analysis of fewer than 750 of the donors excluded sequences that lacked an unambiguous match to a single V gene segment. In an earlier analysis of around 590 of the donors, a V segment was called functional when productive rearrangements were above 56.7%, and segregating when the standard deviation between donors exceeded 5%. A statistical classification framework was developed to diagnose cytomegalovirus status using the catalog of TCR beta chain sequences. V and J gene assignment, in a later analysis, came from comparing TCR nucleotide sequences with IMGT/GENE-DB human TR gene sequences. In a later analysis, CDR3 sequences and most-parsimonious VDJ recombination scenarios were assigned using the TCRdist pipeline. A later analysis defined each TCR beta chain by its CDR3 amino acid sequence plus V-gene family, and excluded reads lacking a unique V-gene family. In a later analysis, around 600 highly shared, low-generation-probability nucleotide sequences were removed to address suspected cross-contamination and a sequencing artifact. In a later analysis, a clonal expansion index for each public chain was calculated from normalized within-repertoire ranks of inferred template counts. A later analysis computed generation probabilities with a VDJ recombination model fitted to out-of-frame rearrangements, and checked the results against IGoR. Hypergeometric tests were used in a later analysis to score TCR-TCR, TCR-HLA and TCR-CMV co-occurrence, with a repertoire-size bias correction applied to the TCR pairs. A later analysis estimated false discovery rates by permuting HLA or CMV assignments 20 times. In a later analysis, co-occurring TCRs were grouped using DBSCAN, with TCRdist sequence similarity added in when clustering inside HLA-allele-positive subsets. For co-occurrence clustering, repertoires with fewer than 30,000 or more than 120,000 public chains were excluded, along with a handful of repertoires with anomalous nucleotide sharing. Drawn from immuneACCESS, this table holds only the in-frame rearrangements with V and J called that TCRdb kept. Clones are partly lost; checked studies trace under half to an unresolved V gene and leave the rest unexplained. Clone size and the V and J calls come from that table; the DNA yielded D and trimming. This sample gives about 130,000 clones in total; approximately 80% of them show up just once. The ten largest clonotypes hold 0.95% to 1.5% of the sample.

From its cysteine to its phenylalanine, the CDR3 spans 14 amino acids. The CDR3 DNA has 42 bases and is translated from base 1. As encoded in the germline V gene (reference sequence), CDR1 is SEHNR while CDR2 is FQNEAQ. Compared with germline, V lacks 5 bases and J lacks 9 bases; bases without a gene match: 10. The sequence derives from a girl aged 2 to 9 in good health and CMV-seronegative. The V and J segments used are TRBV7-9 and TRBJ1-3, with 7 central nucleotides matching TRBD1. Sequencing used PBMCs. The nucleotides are TGTGCCAGCAGCCCCGACAGGGAGGCGAGCACCATATATTTT. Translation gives CASSPDREASTIYF.